This TCR beta chain was sequenced in a study of patients and donors after allogeneic stem cell transplantation. Germline V gives CDR1 SGHTA, CDR2 FQGTGA. The CDR3 consists of 13 residues. V was clipped by 1 base and J by 5 bases, with 6 bases between them. TCRdb processed the RT-PCR reads anew with MiXCR; each CDR3 protein has one entry. The sample lists some 90,000 distinct CDR3 sequences; around 49% were seen once. The clonotype comes from a human donor who was either an allogeneic HSCT recipient or a stem cell or donor lymphocyte infusion donor (not recorded which). It is not recorded whose cells these are; they may come from a transplant donor. The chain recombines TRBV7-3 with TRBJ2-1, with TRBD1 as a possible D gene (5 bases). Sequences were obtained from blood, either unsorted or a sorted T cell fraction (not recorded which). CDR3: CASSLRGNNEQFF. The CDR3 DNA follows: TGTGCCAGCAGCTTAAGGGGCAACAATGAGCAGTTCTTC.